This T cell receptor (beta chain) was sequenced for a study of CD8+CD57+ T cells in acquired aplastic anemia. General study results and limits: Between the patient and control groups, CD8+ Simpson's diversity did not differ significantly.

An expansion of CD8+CD57+ cells by flow cytometry had been shown in patients chosen for sequencing. No therapy was given to patients before blood sampling. This CDR3 has 15 amino acids. The germline V gene has CDR1 SGHTA and CDR2 FQGNSA. As regards this clonotype: The antigen is undetermined. A junction end diverges from the germline sequence, so it may reflect a read error.

Both TCR beta VDJ combination and CDR3 sequence profiling were carried out. Genomic DNA was the template for this profiling. TCRdb itself ran the reads through MiXCR, one entry per CDR3 protein. The table records about 270,000 distinct CDR3 sequences, 65% to 90% of them present only once. The gene calls are TRBV7-2 and TRBJ1-2, with D perhaps matching TRBD1 (5 bases). The sequenced material came from sorted CD4+, CD8+, or CD8+CD57+ T cells (not recorded which) from PBMCs. The clonotype originates from a human donor with aplastic anemia. The CDR3 bases are TGTGCCAGCAGCTTGAAAGGGGACGCCGACTATGACTACACCTTC. This codes for CASSLKGDADYDYTF.